The sequence of this T cell receptor beta chain was determined in a study of blood T cell repertoires in COVID-19. Study background: Samples of COVID-19 (acute and convalescent) were obtained from the United States, Italy and Spain. T cells, B-cell-depleted T cells, or PBMCs provided the cDNA or gDNA that served as material.

A remark on this clone: The sample holds other DNA sequences that translate to the same CDR3.

As processed by the authors: Amplification from reference gene primers served as the basis for estimated nucleated cell counts. Libraries were prepared by immunoSEQ multiplex PCR; TCRdb keeps only in-frame clonotypes and omits some of them. The DNA gave D and trimming, while V, J and clone size come from that table. The repertoire has fewer than 200,000 clones, over 75% of them found once; the top ten carry 0.5% to 0.65%. Germline-derived CDR1 and CDR2 are MNHEY and SVGEGT. There are 13 residues in the CDR3. V was clipped by 2 bases and J by 1 base, with 5 bases between them. Sample: peripheral blood. This TCR derives from a man between 45 and 60 years old with acute or convalescent COVID-19. This chain links TRBV6-2 or TRBV6-3 with TRBJ1-1; possibly TRBD1 for D (5 bases). The CDR3, as DNA: TGTGCCAGCAGTTACACAGGGAACACTGAAGCTTTCTTT. The encoded protein is CASSYTGNTEAFF.